These 4 T cell receptor beta chains were all obtained from the same sample, sequenced in a study of T cells after posttransplantation cyclophosphamide. A marrow graft followed busulfan-fludarabine conditioning, with cyclophosphamide on days +3 and +4. Assay used: immunoSEQ multiplex PCR; TCRdb lists only in-frame clones, some missing. Sampling found several thousand clones, none seen once. The sample consisted of PBMCs, taken after allogeneic stem cell transplant with posttransplant cyclophosphamide. Receptor source: a female patient aged 50-59 years who received an allogeneic stem cell transplant from an unrelated donor, was CMV-positive, and had acute GVHD only. Part of the T cell pool may stem from the graft donor.

This clone has at least ten counts. The rearrangement links TRBV28 to TRBJ2-3; D is uncertain. Trimming stripped 5 bases from V and 11 bases from J, with 20 bases between. The CDR3 extends over 14 amino acids. Germline V gene sequence: CDR1 MDHEN, CDR2 SYDVKM. CDR3 amino acids: CASSPSDRGYLQYF. The DNA for the CDR3 is TGTGCCAGCAGTCCCTCTGATCGAGGCTACCTGCAGTATTTT.

This clone has a count of ten or more. The chain has TRBV2 and TRBJ2-2, with 7 bases matching TRBD2. CDR1 is SNHLY and CDR2 is FYNNEI in the germline V gene. CDR3 length: 14 residues. J was trimmed by 7 bases and V by 3 bases; bases with no gene match: 5. The CDR3 nucleotides read TGTGCCAGCAGTGAGGCGGGAGAGGGCGGGGAGCTGTTTTTT. Translating it yields CASSEAGEGGELFF. Full variable domain (rest looked up from reference TRBV2 and TRBJ2-2): EPEVTQTPSHQVTQMGQEVILRCVPISNHLYFYWYRQILGQKVEFLVSFYNNEISEKSEIFDDQFSVERPDGSNFTLKIRSTKLEDSAMYFCASSEAGEGGELFFGEGSRLTVL.

This clone came up many times. J is TRBJ2-1 and V is TRBV9, with 8 bases fitting TRBD2. J lost 4 bases, V lost 6 bases, and 9 bases had no gene match. CDR1 is SGDLS, CDR2 YYNGEE, per germline. CDR3 length: 15 residues. CDR3 amino acids: CASTPGSGGYNEQFF. CDR3 DNA: TGTGCCAGCACCCCCGGCAGCGGGGGATACAATGAGCAGTTCTTC.

By sample fraction, this clone is medium-sized. Written as DNA, the CDR3 is TGTGCCAGCATGGCGGGAGGGCGGACCGGGGAGCTGTTTTTT. Translating it yields CASMAGGRTGELFF. The chain couples TRBV6-6 to TRBJ2-2; 9 nucleotides match TRBD2. Germline V lookup: CDR1 MNHNY, CDR2 SVGAGI (reference sequence). The CDR3 is made up of 14 amino acids. With 7 bases clipped from V and 5 bases from J, the junction kept 5 bases outside the gene matches.